The clone carrying this T cell receptor beta chain has ten or more counts. Its matching antigen is unknown. The sample originates from a study of regulatory T cells in long-lasting Graves disease. Notes on the study in general: TRBV28, TRBJ1-2 and TRBJ2-5 were segments that persistent disease favored.

In building TCR beta libraries, iRepertoire HTBI primers were used together with Arm-PCR of CDR3 regions. TCRdb reprocessed the multiplex PCR reads via MiXCR and lists one record per CDR3 protein. The data hold about 560,000 distinct CDR3 sequences, with about 16% observed a single time. Trimming left V 2 bases short and J 4 bases short, with 9 bases between. From germline, CDR1 is PRHDT and CDR2 FYEKMQ (reference sequence). This CDR3 has 14 residues. Time point of the sample: newly diagnosed GD, antithyroid drugs for less than 3 months. PBMC-derived RNA was used for the TCR library. These data were also filed under a second study, of T cells in Graves' hyperthyroidism and ophthalmopathy. That paper notes: Recently diagnosed hyperthyroidism of less than 2 months' duration affected patients aged 18 to 65. Uncontrolled infection, other autoimmune disease, pregnancy or lactation disqualified patients from enrolment. Appearing also in blood were most of the thyroid clonotypes expanded above 0.001.

The clonotype was recovered from a man younger than 30 with Graves disease. The source was peripheral blood mononuclear cells (PBMCs), collected at new diagnosis, from a patient treated with antithyroid drugs. The gene calls are TRBV13 and TRBJ2-1; the D is unclear. CDR3 amino acids: CASSLKGSYNEQFF. The DNA for the CDR3 is TGTGCCAGCAGCTTAAAGGGCAGTTACAATGAGCAGTTCTTC.